The entry below gives a single T cell receptor (beta chain) sequence along with its context. Its antigen is still unknown. The CDR3 runs 17 residues. Germline V gene data show CDR1 as SGDLS and CDR2 as YYNGEE. Trimming removed 4 bases from V and 1 base from J, with 18 bases in between. Profiling relied on immunoSEQ multiplex PCR, and the TCRdb table lists in-frame clones only, not all of them. The sample consists of about 130,000 clones, about 80% of them appearing once. The data stem from a study of T cell responses to AZD1222 COVID-19 vaccine. Regarding the study as a whole: The donors showed a predominance of white British ancestry and of females, with possible underestimation of clonal diversity. Repertoires in all cases were sampled only once the peak T cell response had passed. Only six individuals given AZD1222 were seropositive at baseline. The span of vaccine-associated CD4 TCRs extended across spike, with dominance at 160-218 and 743-854.

The clonotype originates from an adult in good health. This sequence joins TRBV9 and TRBJ2-1; possible D gene TRBD1, 6 bases. Specimen: peripheral blood, collected on day 0 of AZD1222 vaccination. In DNA form, the CDR3 reads TGTGCCAGCAGCCCCCCCCCGACAGGTGTGTCCTACAATGAGCAGTTCTTC. Its translation: CASSPPPTGVSYNEQFF.